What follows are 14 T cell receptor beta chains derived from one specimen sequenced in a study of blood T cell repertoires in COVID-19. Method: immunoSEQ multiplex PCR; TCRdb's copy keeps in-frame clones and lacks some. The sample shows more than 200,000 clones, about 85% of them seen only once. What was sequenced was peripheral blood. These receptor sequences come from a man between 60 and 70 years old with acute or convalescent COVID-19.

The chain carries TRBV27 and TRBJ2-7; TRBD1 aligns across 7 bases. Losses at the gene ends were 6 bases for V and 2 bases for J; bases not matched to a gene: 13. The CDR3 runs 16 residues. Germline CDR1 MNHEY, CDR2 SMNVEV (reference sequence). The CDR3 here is CASSRGTALSPYEQYF. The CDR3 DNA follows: TGTGCCAGCAGCCGTGGGACAGCTCTCTCCCCCTACGAGCAGTACTTC.

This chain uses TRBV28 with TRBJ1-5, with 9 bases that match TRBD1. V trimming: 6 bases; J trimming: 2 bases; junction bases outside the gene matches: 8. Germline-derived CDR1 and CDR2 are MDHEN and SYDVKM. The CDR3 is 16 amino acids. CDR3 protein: CASSPARTGGNQPQHF. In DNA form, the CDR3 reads TGTGCCAGCAGCCCCGCCAGGACAGGGGGCAATCAGCCCCAGCATTTT.

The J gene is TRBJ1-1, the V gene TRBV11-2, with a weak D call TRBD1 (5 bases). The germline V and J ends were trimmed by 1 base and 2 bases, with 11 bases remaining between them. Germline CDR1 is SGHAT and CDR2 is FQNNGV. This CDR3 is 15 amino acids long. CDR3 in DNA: TGTGCCAGCAGCTTAGTGGGAGGGGCAAACACTGAAGCTTTCTTT. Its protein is CASSLVGGANTEAFF. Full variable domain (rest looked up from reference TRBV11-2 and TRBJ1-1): EAGVAQSPRYKIIEKRQSVAFWCNPISGHATLYWYQQILGQGPKLLIQFQNNGVVDDSQLPKDRFSAERLKGVDSTLKIQPAKLEDSAVYLCASSLVGGANTEAFFGQGTRLTVV.

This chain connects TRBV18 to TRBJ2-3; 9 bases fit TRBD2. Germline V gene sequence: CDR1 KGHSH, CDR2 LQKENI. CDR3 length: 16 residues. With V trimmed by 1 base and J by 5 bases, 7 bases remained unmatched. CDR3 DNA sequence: TGTGCCAGCTCACCACTTCCTAGCGGGATGGGAGATACGCAGTATTTT. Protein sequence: CASSPLPSGMGDTQYF.

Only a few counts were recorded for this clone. CDR3 bases: TGCGCCAGCAGCTTGGAGACTATATACAATGAGCAGTTCTTC. Its translation is CASSLETIYNEQFF. The V gene is TRBV5-1, the J gene TRBJ2-1; weak D call: TRBD2 (5 bases). Germline CDR1 is SGHRS and CDR2 is YFSETQ. The germline V and J ends were trimmed by 0 bases and 4 bases, with 8 bases remaining between them. The CDR3 loop spans 14 amino acids.

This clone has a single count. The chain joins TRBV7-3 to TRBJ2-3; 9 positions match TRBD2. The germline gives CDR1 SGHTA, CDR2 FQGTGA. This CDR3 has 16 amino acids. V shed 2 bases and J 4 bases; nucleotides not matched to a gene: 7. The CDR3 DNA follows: TGTGCCAGCAGCTTATTCGGCGGGGGGGCCTCAGATACGCAGTATTTT. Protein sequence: CASSLFGGGASDTQYF.

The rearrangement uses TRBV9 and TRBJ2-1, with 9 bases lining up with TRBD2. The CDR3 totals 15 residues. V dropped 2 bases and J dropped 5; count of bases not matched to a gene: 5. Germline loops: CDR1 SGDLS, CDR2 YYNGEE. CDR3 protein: CASSVLAGPDNEQFF. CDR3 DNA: TGTGCCAGCAGCGTCCTAGCGGGGCCTGACAATGAGCAGTTCTTC.

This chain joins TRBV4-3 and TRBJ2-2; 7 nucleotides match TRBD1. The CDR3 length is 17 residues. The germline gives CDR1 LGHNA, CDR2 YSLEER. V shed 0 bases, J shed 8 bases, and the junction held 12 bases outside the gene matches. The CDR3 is CASSQESKQGLGGELFF. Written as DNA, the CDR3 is TGCGCCAGCAGCCAAGAGTCGAAACAGGGGCTAGGGGGGGAGCTGTTTTTT.

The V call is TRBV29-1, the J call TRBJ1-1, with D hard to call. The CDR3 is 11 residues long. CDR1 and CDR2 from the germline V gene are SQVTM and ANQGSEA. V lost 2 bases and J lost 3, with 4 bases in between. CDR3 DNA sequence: TGCAGCGTTGAAATAGACACTGAAGCTTTCTTT. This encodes CSVEIDTEAFF.

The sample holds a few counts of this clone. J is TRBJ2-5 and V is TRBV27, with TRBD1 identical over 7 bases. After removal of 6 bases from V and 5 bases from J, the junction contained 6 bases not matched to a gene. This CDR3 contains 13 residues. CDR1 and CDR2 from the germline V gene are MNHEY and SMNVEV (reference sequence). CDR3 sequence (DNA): TGTGCCAGCAGCCGACAGGGCGGGGAGACCCAGTACTTC. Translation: CASSRQGGETQYF.

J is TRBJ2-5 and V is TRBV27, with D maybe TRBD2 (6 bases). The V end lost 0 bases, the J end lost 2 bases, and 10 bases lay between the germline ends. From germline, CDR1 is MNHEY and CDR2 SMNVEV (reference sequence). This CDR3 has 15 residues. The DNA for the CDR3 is TGTGCCAGCAGTTTATCCCCGACTAGTCAAGAGACCCAGTACTTC. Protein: CASSLSPTSQETQYF.

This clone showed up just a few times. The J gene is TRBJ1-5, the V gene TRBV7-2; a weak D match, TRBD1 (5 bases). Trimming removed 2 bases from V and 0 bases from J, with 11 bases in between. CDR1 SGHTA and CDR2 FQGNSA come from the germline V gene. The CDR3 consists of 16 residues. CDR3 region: CASSLRGGDSNQPQHF. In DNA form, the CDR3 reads TGTGCCAGCAGCTTACGGGGGGGGGATAGCAATCAGCCCCAGCATTTT. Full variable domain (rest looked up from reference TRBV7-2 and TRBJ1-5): GAGVSQSPSNKVTEKGKDVELRCDPISGHTALYWYRQSLGQGLEFLIYFQGNSAPDKSGLPSDRFSAERTGGSVSTLTIQRTQQEDSAVYLCASSLRGGDSNQPQHFGDGTRLSIL.

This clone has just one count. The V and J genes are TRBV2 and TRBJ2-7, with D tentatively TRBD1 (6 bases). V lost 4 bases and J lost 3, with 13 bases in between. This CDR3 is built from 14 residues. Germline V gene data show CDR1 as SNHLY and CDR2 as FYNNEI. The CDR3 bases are TGTGCCAGCAGTGGAGGACAGCCCGTCTACGAGCAGTACTTC. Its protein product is CASSGGQPVYEQYF.

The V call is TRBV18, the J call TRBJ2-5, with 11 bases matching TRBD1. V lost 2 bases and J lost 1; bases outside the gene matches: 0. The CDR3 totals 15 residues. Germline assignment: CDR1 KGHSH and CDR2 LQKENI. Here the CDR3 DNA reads TGTGCCAGCTCACCAGGGACAGGGGGCCAAGAGACCCAGTACTTC. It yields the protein CASSPGTGGQETQYF.